The 24 T cell receptor beta chains below were found in one sample sequenced in a study of T cell responses to AZD1222 COVID-19 vaccine. The assay was immunoSEQ multiplex PCR, and TCRdb's table has in-frame clones only and misses some. The repertoire has 150,000 to 200,000 clones, 87% of them found once; the top ten carry 2.5% to 3%. The source was peripheral blood, collected on day 0 of MenACWY control vaccination. The receptors stem from an adult in good health.

The gene calls are TRBV7-9 and TRBJ1-1; 11 nucleotides line up with TRBD1. The J segment lost 0 bases and the V segment lost 5 bases, leaving 2 bases of the junction unmatched. Germline V gene sequence: CDR1 SEHNR, CDR2 FQNEAQ (reference sequence). The CDR3 runs 15 residues. As DNA, the CDR3 is TGTGCCAGCAGCGGGACAGGGGGTGTGAACACTGAAGCTTTCTTT. It yields the protein CASSGTGGVNTEAFF.

The chain carries TRBV4-1 and TRBJ2-7; D might be TRBD2 (6 bases). V lost 3 bases and J lost 3, with 24 bases in between. The CDR3 is 18 residues long. Germline-derived CDR1 and CDR2 are MGHRA and YSYEKL. The CDR3 here is CASSHMAASERFFYEQYF. Written as DNA, the CDR3 is TGCGCCAGCAGCCACATGGCGGCTAGCGAGAGATTCTTCTACGAGCAGTACTTC.

This clone was counted a single time. CDR3 sequence: CASLSGANVLTF. The CDR3 DNA reads TGCGCCAGCCTATCTGGGGCCAACGTCCTGACTTTC. This rearrangement joins TRBV5-1 to TRBJ2-6; unclear D gene. Germline assignment: CDR1 SGHRS and CDR2 YFSETQ. V dropped 7 bases and J dropped 1 base, with 3 bases sitting between them. The CDR3 length is 12 residues.

The rearrangement joins TRBV28 to TRBJ1-1; TRBD1 aligns across 7 bases. This CDR3 spans 15 amino acids. Germline loops: CDR1 MDHEN, CDR2 SYDVKM. V lost 3 bases, J lost 0 bases, and 4 bases stayed unmatched. For the CDR3, the DNA is TGTGCCAGCAGTTTTAAGGGGGCAGTGAACACTGAAGCTTTCTTT. Protein sequence: CASSFKGAVNTEAFF.

The chain couples TRBV3-1 (or the pseudogene TRBV3-2) to TRBJ2-5; TRBD2 matches at 9 bases. The CDR3 contains 15 residues. Trimming cost V 3 bases and J 6 bases; bases outside gene matches: 8. Germline V gives CDR1 LGHDT, CDR2 YNNKEL (reference sequence). The CDR3 DNA reads as TGTGCCAGCAGCCAGCTAGCGGGACGGGTGAAGACCCAGTACTTC. Translation gives CASSQLAGRVKTQYF.

The chain is built from TRBV30 and TRBJ1-5; no clear D gene. CDR1 and CDR2 (germline): GTSNPN, SVGIG (reference sequence). The ends were cut back, 1 base at V and 5 bases at J, with 9 bases in the middle. The CDR3 has 13 residues. The CDR3 protein is CAWSGGLDQPQHF. The CDR3 DNA is TGTGCCTGGAGTGGTGGGTTGGATCAGCCCCAGCATTTT.

The CDR3, as DNA: TGTGCCAGTAGGGGACAGGGGGCGAATGAGCAGTTCTTC. Its protein product is CASRGQGANEQFF. V usage is TRBV19 and J usage is TRBJ2-1; the match to TRBD1 covers 12 bases. The CDR3 is made up of 13 amino acids. V shed 6 bases, J shed 7 bases, and the junction held 1 base outside the gene matches. The V gene's germline CDR1 is LNHDA and CDR2 SQIVND (reference sequence).

The rearrangement links TRBV6-4 to TRBJ1-6; 7 bases are shared with TRBD1. This CDR3 has 15 amino acids. The V and J ends lost 0 bases and 7 bases, in that order; junction bases with no gene match: 3. Germline V gene sequence: CDR1 MRHNA, CDR2 SNTAGT. CDR3 protein: CASSDSGTANSPLHF. The CDR3 DNA reads as TGTGCCAGCAGTGACTCGGGGACAGCAAATTCACCCCTCCACTTT.

The chain couples TRBV6-2 or TRBV6-3 to TRBJ2-5; no clear D gene. This CDR3 is built from 16 residues. V lost 4 bases, J lost 4 bases, and 19 bases lay in between. Germline-derived CDR1 and CDR2 are MNHEY and SVGEGT. The CDR3 sequence: CASSFPSVDSRETQYF. The DNA of the CDR3 is TGTGCCAGCAGTTTCCCCTCGGTAGATTCCAGAGAGACCCAGTACTTC.

The J gene is TRBJ1-3, the V gene TRBV5-6; D is ambiguous. Germline values: CDR1 SGHDT, CDR2 YYEEEE. The CDR3 has 13 amino acids. V lost 4 bases, J lost 1 base, and 6 bases lay in between. The CDR3 spells CASSHSSGNTIYF. CDR3 bases: TGTGCCAGCAGCCACTCATCTGGAAACACCATATATTTT. Full variable domain (rest looked up from reference TRBV5-6 and TRBJ1-3): DAGVTQSPTHLIKTRGQQVTLRCSPKSGHDTVSWYQQALGQGPQFIFQYYEEEERQRGNFPDRFSGHQFPNYSSELNVNALLLGDSALYLCASSHSSGNTIYFGEGSWLTVV.

V is TRBV29-1 and J is TRBJ2-7; possibly TRBD1 or TRBD2 for D (5 bases each). CDR1 is SQVTM and CDR2 is ANQGSEA in the germline V gene. Trimming took 7 bases from V and 1 from J, leaving 11 bases between them. The CDR3 is 12 residues long. CDR3 bases: TGCAGCGGTGGTGGGGGTTCCTACGAGCAGTACTTC. Amino acids: CSGGGGSYEQYF.

This chain links TRBV29-1 with TRBJ2-7, with 8 bases fitting TRBD1. This CDR3 is built from 13 residues. V lost 4 bases and J lost 4; bases outside the gene matches: 6. Per germline, CDR1 SQVTM and CDR2 ANQGSEA. The CDR3 spells CSVVSGGVYEQYF. CDR3 DNA: TGCAGCGTTGTGTCAGGGGGCGTTTACGAGCAGTACTTC.

The rearrangement joins TRBV3-1 (or the pseudogene TRBV3-2) to TRBJ2-1, with TRBD1 matching 10 bases. J lost 2 bases, V lost 0 bases, and 4 bases had no gene match. The CDR3 length is 17 residues. Germline V gives CDR1 LGHDT, CDR2 YNNKEL (reference sequence). In DNA form, the CDR3 reads TGTGCCAGCAGCCAAGATGGGACAGGGGTCCCCTACAATGAGCAGTTCTTC. It encodes CASSQDGTGVPYNEQFF.

This clone was seen a single time. The chain has TRBV21-1 and TRBJ2-1; the table's D gene call, TRBD1, was not cross checked with the DNA. TRBV21-1 constitutes a pseudogene. The CDR3 contains 15 residues. The CDR3 nucleotides are TGTGCCAGCAGCAAAACCTGGGTAGGGGACAATGAGCAGTTCTTC. Its protein is CASSKTWVGDNEQFF.

CDR3 in amino acids: CASRTGVNQPQHF. In nucleotides, the CDR3 is TGTGCCAGCAGGACAGGGGTAAATCAGCCCCAGCATTTT. V and J are TRBV2 and TRBJ1-5, with 8 nucleotides matching TRBD1. After removal of 6 bases from V and 4 bases from J, the junction contained 2 bases not matched to a gene. Germline V CDR1 and CDR2: SNHLY, FYNNEI. There are 13 residues in the CDR3.

The chain couples TRBV28 to TRBJ1-4, with TRBD1 matching over 8 bases. Trimming at V came to 10 bases and at J to 10 bases, leaving 11 bases not matched to a gene. CDR1 is MDHEN and CDR2 is SYDVKM in the germline V gene. The CDR3 totals 13 residues. As DNA, the CDR3 is TGTGCCAAGTCCGGACAGGGTGCTGTAAAACTGTTTTTT. This sequence encodes CAKSGQGAVKLFF.

This sequence joins TRBV5-6 and TRBJ1-3; the D is unclear. This CDR3 comprises 15 residues. The V gene lost 0 bases and the J gene lost 0 bases, with 7 bases spanning the gap. Germline values: CDR1 SGHDT, CDR2 YYEEEE. CDR3 in DNA: TGTGCCAGCAGCTTGGGGTGGGGCTCTGGAAACACCATATATTTT. Protein: CASSLGWGSGNTIYF.

The V call is TRBV29-1, the J call TRBJ1-5; 7 nucleotides line up with TRBD1. This CDR3 is built from 11 residues. Germline V gene lookup returns CDR1 SQVTM and CDR2 ANQGSEA. Trimming took 7 bases from V and 7 from J; bases not matched to a gene: 4. CDR3 sequence: CSAGTDQPQHF. CDR3 nucleotides: TGCAGCGCTGGGACAGACCAGCCCCAGCATTTT.

The rearrangement links TRBV19 to TRBJ2-3, with TRBD2 as a possible D gene (7 bases). Germline V CDR1 and CDR2: LNHDA, SQIVND (reference sequence). The CDR3 loop spans 15 amino acids. Trimming stripped 5 bases from V and 2 bases from J, with 14 bases between. CDR3 coding DNA: TGTGCCAGTAGTGAGGGGGGGGCGAACACAGATACGCAGTATTTT. Its protein product is CASSEGGANTDTQYF. Filled out from reference TRBV19 and TRBJ2-3, the complete variable domain reads DGGITQSPKYLFRKEGQNVTLSCEQNLNHDAMYWYRQDPGQGLRLIYYSQIVNDFQKGDIAEGYSVSREKKESFPLTVTSAQKNPTAFYLCASSEGGANTDTQYFGPGTRLTVL.

The chain couples TRBV6-5 to TRBJ1-6; no firm D call. The germline CDR1 and CDR2 sequences are MNHEY and SVGAGI. Trimming stripped 6 bases from V and 7 bases from J, with 13 bases between. There are 14 residues in the CDR3. For the CDR3, the DNA is TGTGCCAGCAGCCCAGGTCGGAAAAATTCACCCCTCCACTTT. This codes for CASSPGRKNSPLHF.

The J gene is TRBJ2-7, the V gene TRBV7-2, with D perhaps TRBD1 (6 bases). Per the germline V gene, CDR1 is SGHTA and CDR2 is FQGNSA. Trimming took off 5 bases at V and 5 bases at J, with 19 bases between the two ends. The length of the CDR3 is 15 residues. The DNA for the CDR3 is TGTGCCAGCAGCCCACAGGGTCCAATTTCCCACGAGCAGTACTTC. Amino acid sequence: CASSPQGPISHEQYF.

The chain couples TRBV3-1 (or the pseudogene TRBV3-2) to TRBJ1-4; no definite D call. CDR3 length: 14 residues. Trimming took 5 bases from V and 5 from J, leaving 12 bases between them. Germline V gene data show CDR1 as LGHDT and CDR2 as YNNKEL (reference sequence). CDR3 bases: TGTGCCAGCAGCTCCCGGGGTAAGAATGAAAAACTGTTTTTT. As protein: CASSSRGKNEKLFF.

The CDR3 DNA follows: TGTGCCAGCAGTGACCGGTTCCGGGAGACCCAGTACTTC. This codes for CASSDRFRETQYF. The chain couples TRBV28 to TRBJ2-5; D ambiguous. V was clipped by 5 bases and J by 5 bases, with 12 bases between them. Germline CDR1 MDHEN, CDR2 SYDVKM. The CDR3 covers 13 residues. The entire variable domain, with the rest obtained from reference TRBV28 and TRBJ2-5, is as follows: DVKVTQSSRYLVKRTGEKVFLECVQDMDHENMFWYRQDPGLGLRLIYFSYDVKMKEKGDIPEGYSVSREKKERFSLILESASTNQTSMYLCASSDRFRETQYFGPGTRLLVL.

A single count supports this clone. This chain joins TRBV7-9 and TRBJ1-2; maybe TRBD1 (5 bases). Per germline, CDR1 SEHNR and CDR2 FQNEAQ (reference sequence). The V and J ends lost 5 bases and 2 bases respectively, with 12 bases between them. The CDR3 consists of 14 residues. CDR3 coding DNA: TGTGCCAGCAGCCCCTCAGGGATAAACTATGGCTACACCTTC. The encoded protein is CASSPSGINYGYTF. The variable domain in full, completed from reference TRBV7-9 and TRBJ1-2, reads DTGVSQNPRHKITKRGQNVTFRCDPISEHNRLYWYRQTLGQGPEFLTYFQNEAQLEKSRLLSDRFSAERPKGSFSTLEIQRTEQGDSAMYLCASSPSGINYGYTFGSGTRLTVV.